The present T cell receptor beta chain was sequenced within a study of cytomegalovirus exposure and HLA in healthy donors. Broader study findings: V- and J-gene trimming in TCR beta was tied to a missense DCLRE1C variant by an analysis performed later.

Researchers ran the PCR with 60 Vbeta and 13 Jbeta primers. Some clones are missing from TCRdb's copy, which holds only in-frame ones; the method was immunoSEQ multiplex PCR. The table includes more than 200,000 clones, around 80% detected once. Worth noting for this clone: What it recognizes is unknown.

V was shortened by 0 bases and J by 10 bases, with 10 bases between the two germline ends. The CDR3 sequence is 13 residues long. In germline, CDR1 is SEHNR, CDR2 FQNEAQ (reference sequence). The sample taken for sequencing was PBMCs. The origin of this receptor is a man aged 35 to 55 in good health and CMV-seropositive. V gene TRBV7-9 combines with J gene TRBJ2-1; the D gene is possibly TRBD1 (5 bases). The CDR3 reads CASSLAWGAEQFF. Here the CDR3 DNA reads TGTGCCAGCAGCTTAGCTTGGGGCGCCGAGCAGTTCTTC.